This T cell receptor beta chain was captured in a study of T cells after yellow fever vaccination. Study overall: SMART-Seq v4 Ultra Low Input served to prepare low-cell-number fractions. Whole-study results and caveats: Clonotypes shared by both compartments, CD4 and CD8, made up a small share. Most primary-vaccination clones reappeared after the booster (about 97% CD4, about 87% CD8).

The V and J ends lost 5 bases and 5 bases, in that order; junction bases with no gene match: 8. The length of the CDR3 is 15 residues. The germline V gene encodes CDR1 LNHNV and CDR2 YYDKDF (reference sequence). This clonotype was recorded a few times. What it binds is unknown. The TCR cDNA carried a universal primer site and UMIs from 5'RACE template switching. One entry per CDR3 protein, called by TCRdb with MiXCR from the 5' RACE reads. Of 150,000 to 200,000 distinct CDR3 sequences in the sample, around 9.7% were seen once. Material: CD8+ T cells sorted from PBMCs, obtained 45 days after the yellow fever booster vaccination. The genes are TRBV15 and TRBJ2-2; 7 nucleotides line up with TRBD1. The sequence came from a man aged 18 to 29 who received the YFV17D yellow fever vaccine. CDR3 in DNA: TGTGCCACCAGCCCGGAGACAGGGATAACCGGGGAGCTGTTTTTT. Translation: CATSPETGITGELFF.